The 20 T cell receptor beta chains below come from one sample, sequenced in a study of shared clonotypes between healthy human individuals. Sequencing used immunoSEQ multiplex PCR; TCRdb keeps in-frame clones, though not all of them. The table has some 1 million clones, about 74% seen once. Sequenced material: memory CD4+ T cells sorted from blood. Subset meaning: CD45RA-negative fraction. The receptors derive from a young man in good health.

J is TRBJ1-6 and V is TRBV27; a weak D match, TRBD1 (5 bases). The V gene lost 2 bases and the J gene lost 10 bases, with 6 bases spanning the gap. The CDR3 totals 12 residues. Germline V gene lookup returns CDR1 MNHEY and CDR2 SMNVEV (reference sequence). This CDR3 reads CASSLGGSPLHF. The CDR3 bases are TGTGCCAGCAGTTTAGGGGGATCACCCCTCCACTTT.

The chain links TRBV30 to TRBJ2-1, with 12 nucleotides matching TRBD2. V dropped 4 bases and J dropped 6; count of bases not matched to a gene: 7. CDR3 length: 15 amino acids. Germline assignment: CDR1 GTSNPN and CDR2 SVGIG (reference sequence). The CDR3 reads CAWNKLAGGGNEQFF. DNA of the CDR3: TGTGCCTGGAACAAACTAGCGGGAGGCGGCAATGAGCAGTTCTTC.

The chain links TRBV6-1 to TRBJ1-2, with 9 nucleotides matching TRBD1. Germline assignment: CDR1 MNHNS and CDR2 SASEGT. The CDR3 totals 11 residues. In DNA, the CDR3 is TGTGGGGTGGGACAGGGATATGGCTACACCTTC. This codes for CGVGQGYGYTF.

As concerns this clone: Within the sample, other DNA sequences also encode this same CDR3. The chain links TRBV7-2 to TRBJ2-5; D is ambiguous. The CDR3 runs to 13 residues. Germline loops: CDR1 SGHTA, CDR2 FQGNSA. Trimming took off 5 bases at V and 5 bases at J, with 12 bases between the two ends. The CDR3 nucleotides are TGTGCCAGCAGCCCAGGTCTGGGCGAGACCCAGTACTTC. Translating gives CASSPGLGETQYF.

This clone was counted between two and nine times. This sample includes further DNA sequences coding for the same CDR3. The chain recombines TRBV5-1 with TRBJ2-2; 9 bases align to TRBD1. Germline V gene sequence: CDR1 SGHRS, CDR2 YFSETQ. The CDR3 is made up of 16 amino acids. The V and J ends lost 1 base and 1 base, in that order; junction bases with no gene match: 2. The CDR3 nucleotides are TGCGCCAGCAGCTTGATGGGACAGGGGAACACCGGGGAGCTGTTTTTT. This codes for CASSLMGQGNTGELFF. Drawing the rest from reference TRBV5-1 and TRBJ2-2, the complete variable domain is KAGVTQTPRYLIKTRGQQVTLSCSPISGHRSVSWYQQTPGQGLQFLFEYFSETQRNKGNFPGRFSGRQFSNSRSEMNVSTLELGDSALYLCASSLMGQGNTGELFFGEGSRLTVL.

This clone was observed a single time. The chain joins TRBV7-9 to TRBJ1-2; TRBD1 is a possible D gene (5 bases). V dropped 0 bases and J dropped 8 bases, with 13 bases sitting between them. The germline V gene has CDR1 SEHNR and CDR2 FQNEAQ (reference sequence). The CDR3 is 14 residues long. CDR3 DNA sequence: TGTGCCAGCAGCTTAGCGCAGGGTTCGGGGGGCTACACCTTC. This sequence encodes CASSLAQGSGGYTF.

This chain links TRBV7-9 with TRBJ1-5; no firm D call. CDR3 length: 15 residues. Germline CDR1 reads SEHNR; CDR2 reads FQNEAQ (reference sequence). The V end lost 3 bases, the J end lost 7 bases, and 16 bases lay between the germline ends. This CDR3 is CASSLEHGPRQPQHF. The CDR3 DNA sequence: TGTGCCAGCAGCTTGGAGCACGGTCCCCGGCAGCCCCAGCATTTT.

The chain employs TRBV4-3 and TRBJ2-5; D remains ambiguous. The closer fit of TRBJ2-7 to the DNA end suggests the J call may be wrong. The CDR3 sequence is 15 residues long. Looked up from germline, CDR1 is LGHNA and CDR2 is YSLEER. The CDR3 here is CASSLDRASLYEQYF. For the CDR3, the DNA is TGCGCCAGCAGCCTCGATAGGGCGTCTCTCTACGAGCAGTACTTC.

This chain connects TRBV5-1 to TRBJ2-1, with 8 nucleotides matching TRBD2. V dropped 0 bases and J dropped 5; count of bases not matched to a gene: 7. The V gene's germline CDR1 is SGHRS and CDR2 YFSETQ. The CDR3 has 16 amino acids. The CDR3 DNA follows: TGCGCCAGCAGCTTGGGGCGAACTAGCGGCCACAATGAGCAGTTCTTC. Protein: CASSLGRTSGHNEQFF.

Concerning this clone itself: The identical CDR3 is also encoded by other nucleotide sequences in the sample. The chain uses TRBV7-8 and TRBJ1-2, with D perhaps TRBD1 (6 bases). The CDR3 length is 11 residues. V lost 5 bases to trimming and J lost 6 bases, with 7 bases between them. The V gene's germline CDR1 is SGHVS and CDR2 FQNEAQ. CDR3: CASSPGDGYTF. As DNA, the CDR3 is TGTGCCAGCAGCCCAGGGGATGGCTACACCTTC.

This clone was observed once. The gene calls are TRBV27 and TRBJ2-3; no clear D. The V end was cut by 5 bases, the J end by 2 bases, with 11 bases between. The CDR3 covers 14 residues. The V gene's germline CDR1 is MNHEY and CDR2 SMNVEV (reference sequence). In DNA, the CDR3 is TGTGCCAGCAGTGTACAGCGAGCCACAGATACGCAGTATTTT. This encodes CASSVQRATDTQYF.

The chain links TRBV7-9 to TRBJ2-5, with 8 positions matching TRBD2. The germline CDR1 and CDR2 sequences are SEHNR and FQNEAQ (reference sequence). Germline trimming cut 2 bases from V and 2 bases from J; bases unmatched to any gene: 4. There are 15 residues in the CDR3. The CDR3 reads CASSLRLALQETQYF. CDR3 in DNA: TGTGCCAGCAGCTTACGACTAGCGCTACAAGAGACCCAGTACTTC. The entire variable domain, with the rest obtained from reference TRBV7-9 and TRBJ2-5, is as follows: DTGVSQNPRHKITKRGQNVTFRCDPISEHNRLYWYRQTLGQGPEFLTYFQNEAQLEKSRLLSDRFSAERPKGSFSTLEIQRTEQGDSAMYLCASSLRLALQETQYFGPGTRLLVL.

This CDR3 is CASSVGEGTDTQYF. In DNA, the CDR3 is TGCGCCAGCAGTGTAGGAGAGGGCACAGATACGCAGTATTTT. The gene calls are TRBV10-2 and TRBJ2-3; no clear D gene. CDR1 and CDR2 (germline): WSHSY, SAAADI. V was cut by 4 bases and J by 1 base, with 9 bases left in between. The CDR3 loop spans 14 amino acids.

The V gene is TRBV5-4, the J gene TRBJ2-3; D remains ambiguous. The germline gives CDR1 SGHNT, CDR2 YYREEE (reference sequence). V lost 0 bases and J lost 0, with 8 bases in between. CDR3 length equals 15 residues. The CDR3 sequence is CASSLASASTDTQYF. The CDR3, as DNA: TGTGCCAGCAGCTTGGCCTCGGCTAGCACAGATACGCAGTATTTT.

As regards this clone: Different DNA sequences within this sample yield the same CDR3. The V call is TRBV7-2, the J call TRBJ2-7; TRBD2 matches at 10 bases. The junction had 1 base not matched to a gene; V was cut back by 5 bases and J by 3 bases. The CDR3 totals 13 residues. From germline, CDR1 is SGHTA and CDR2 FQGNSA. This chain's CDR3 is CASSSGRGYEQYF. The CDR3 region has the DNA TGTGCCAGCAGCAGCGGGAGGGGCTACGAGCAGTACTTC.

The chain employs TRBV7-2 and TRBJ2-1; 7 bases agree with TRBD2. The germline V gene encodes CDR1 SGHTA and CDR2 FQGNSA. V trimming: 0 bases; J trimming: 6 bases; junction bases outside the gene matches: 8. The CDR3 length is 16 residues. The chain's CDR3 is CASSLARSGTFNEQFF. The CDR3 DNA is TGTGCCAGCAGCTTAGCCAGGAGCGGGACCTTCAATGAGCAGTTCTTC.

CDR3 region: CASMEGGRSSYNSPLHF. The DNA of the CDR3 is TGTGCCAGTATGGAGGGGGGACGGAGCTCCTATAATTCACCCCTCCACTTT. J is TRBJ1-6 and V is TRBV19; TRBD1 might be the D (6 bases). CDR3 length: 17 residues. CDR1 is LNHDA and CDR2 is SQIVND in the germline V gene (reference sequence). Trimming took off 7 bases at V and 0 bases at J, with 16 bases between the two ends.

The chain joins TRBV7-9 to TRBJ2-3, with D perhaps TRBD1 or TRBD2 (7 bases each). CDR1 is SEHNR and CDR2 is FQNEAQ in the germline V gene (reference sequence). Trimming took 11 bases from V and 4 from J, leaving 10 bases between them. The CDR3 totals 11 residues. CDR3 bases: TGTGCCGCAGGGGGGGCAGATACGCAGTATTTT. Translating gives CAAGGADTQYF.

This sequence joins TRBV5-4 and TRBJ2-1; 11 bases line up with TRBD2. V dropped 4 bases and J dropped 7; count of bases not matched to a gene: 7. The CDR3 is 15 amino acids. Germline lookup yields CDR1 SGHNT and CDR2 YYREEE (reference sequence). The CDR3 reads CASSEGLAEVNEQFF. CDR3 nucleotide sequence: TGTGCCAGCAGCGAGGGACTAGCGGAAGTGAATGAGCAGTTCTTC. Looking up the rest from reference TRBV5-4 and TRBJ2-1 gives the full variable domain: ETGVTQSPTHLIKTRGQQVTLRCSSQSGHNTVSWYQQALGQGPQFIFQYYREEENGRGNFPPRFSGLQFPNYSSELNVNALELDDSALYLCASSEGLAEVNEQFFGPGTRLTVL.

This clone was observed a few times. The chain combines TRBV5-6 with TRBJ2-2, with D unresolved. Germline V lookup: CDR1 SGHDT, CDR2 YYEEEE. V lost 5 bases and J 3 bases, leaving 5 bases between the germline ends. This CDR3 is built from 12 residues. This CDR3 is CASSLDTGELFF. DNA for the CDR3: TGTGCCAGCAGTCTTGACACCGGGGAGCTGTTTTTT.